The rows below give T cell receptor beta chains drawn from one sample of a study of T cells expressing NK-cell markers. TCRdb processed the 5' RACE reads again and assigns one entry to each CDR3 protein, with no DNA. This sample carries about 150,000 distinct CDR3 sequences, with around 21% going to the ten biggest clones. The source material was blood T cells: a sorted CD56 or NKG2C T cell subset, CD4+ or CD8+ T cells, or bulk PBMC T cells (not recorded which). The receptors stem from a man aged 18-70 years in good health. Each CDR3 is given with its conserved first and last residue. Each record gives: CDR3 length, J gene, V gene, CDR3 protein.

14 TRBJ2-1 TRBV2 CASRAGRGINEQFF
13 TRBJ2-1 TRBV28 CASSFQGPNEQFF
16 TRBJ2-2 TRBV9 CASSVYGSANTGELFF
14 TRBJ2-3 TRBV20-1 CSARVATGKDTQYF
14 TRBJ2-7 TRBV14 CASSRRERTYEQYF
14 TRBJ2-2 TRBV20-1 CSARVGGDTGELFF
15 TRBJ1-6 TRBV4-1 CASSQDAPNNSPLHF
17 TRBJ2-1 TRBV4-2 CASSQATTGGAYNEQFF
12 TRBJ2-1 TRBV6-5 CASLSPNNEQFF
14 TRBJ2-7 TRBV10-3 CAISESGGSYEQYF